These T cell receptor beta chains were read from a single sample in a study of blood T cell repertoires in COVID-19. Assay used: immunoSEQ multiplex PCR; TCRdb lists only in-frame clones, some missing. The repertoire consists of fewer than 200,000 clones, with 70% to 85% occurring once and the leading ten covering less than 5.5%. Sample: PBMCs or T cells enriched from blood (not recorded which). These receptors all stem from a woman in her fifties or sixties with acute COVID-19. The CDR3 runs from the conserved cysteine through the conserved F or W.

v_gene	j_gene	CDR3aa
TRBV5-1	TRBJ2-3	CASRVPRQNTDTQYF
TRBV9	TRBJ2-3	CASSAAQLTDTQYF
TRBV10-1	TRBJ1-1	CASSGGNTEAFF
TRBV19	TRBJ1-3	CASSNRDRGLSGNTIYF
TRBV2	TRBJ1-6	CASSPQGGRNSPLHF
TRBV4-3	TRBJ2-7	CASSQDRGTYEQYF
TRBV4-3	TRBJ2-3	CASSPKSGNTQYF
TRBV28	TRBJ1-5	CASRERRDLRNSNQPQHF
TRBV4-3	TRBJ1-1	CASSTKQGTEAFF
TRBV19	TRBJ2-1	CASSRQGRDEQFF
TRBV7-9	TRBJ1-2	CASGEMSYTF